The T cell receptor beta chain under discussion was sequenced for a study of human T cells and chemical hapten exposure. Study-wide points: Against controls, expanded TCRs gave rise to significantly more large CDR3 similarity clusters.

For this clonotype: The target antigen is unknown.

Library construction involved attaching unique molecular identifiers to individual cDNA molecules, which allowed quantitative, reproducible TCR counting. TCRdb ran MiXCR on the reads and lists one entry per CDR3 protein. The sample lists more than 600 distinct CDR3 sequences, 66% occurring once. Treatment meaning: therapeutic diphenylcyclopropenone sensitization with weekly scalp DPC. The specimen comprised whole blood, sampled before DPC sensitization or 2, 6, or about 24 weeks after (not recorded which). The origin of this receptor is an adult with alopecia areata. Some clones in this sample may be carry-over from other donors' samples. This table probably holds off-target reads from a library built for another chain.

CDR3 nucleotides: TGTGCCAGCAGCTTAGCTGTTTCAGGGGGCGACCGAACTTACGAGCAGTACTTC. This gives the protein CASSLAVSGGDRTYEQYF. This chain uses TRBV11-2 with TRBJ2-7; 8 bases align to TRBD1. The CDR3 extends over 18 amino acids. V shed 1 base, J shed 4 bases, and the junction held 15 bases outside the gene matches. Per the germline V gene, CDR1 is SGHAT and CDR2 is FQNNGV.